This T cell receptor beta chain originates from a study of blood T cell repertoires in COVID-19 (dated by TCRdb to about 2020). About the study as a whole: Collaborator samples came from the United States, Italy and Spain and covered acute and convalescent phases of COVID-19. The prospective study material was composed of cDNA or gDNA derived from T cells, B-cell-depleted T cells, or PBMCs. Deeply sampled blood TCRbeta repertoires from subjects exposed to, actively infected with, or recovered from COVID-19 were included in the dataset. The repertoires were released in a freely available public database meant as a resource for research on the immune response to SARS-CoV-2. The samples were drawn from two sources: the first 160 participants of the ongoing ImmuneRACE study, and 1,000 to 1,500 subjects contributed by 6 global collaborators. The sample metadata nearly always contained a de-identified subject ID, COVID-19 status, age in years and sex. HLA class I and class II types, where available, came from metadata supplied by the sample provider rather than from assay-based typing. Results the study describes overall, beyond this receptor: How much clinical and demographic metadata was included differed by source and by participant, and the metadata was provided uncurated.

Whole blood was collected in K2EDTA tubes by collaborating institutions according to the institutions' own protocols. For TCRbeta analysis, collaborators shipped samples in one of three forms: frozen whole blood, isolated PBMCs, or DNA extracted from either of those sample types. Regarding this clone: Its binding antigen is unknown. Base quality data are lacking; no much larger clone is found one base away.

TCRbeta CDR3 regions were amplified from genomic DNA using the immunoSEQ Assay, a bias-controlled multiplex PCR. The study's processing was this. Within the assay, amplification of reference gene primers was used to estimate how many nucleated cells each sample contained. Sequence reads were collapsed and filtered to measure the absolute abundance of every unique TCRbeta CDR3 rearrangement. For each sample, productive Simpson clonality was calculated by taking the square root of Simpson's diversity index across productive rearrangements. In its TCRdb copy, this immuneACCESS table keeps in-frame sequences only and misses some clones. Where compared with another copy, unresolved V genes explain less than half of these, and the others have no known cause. V and J calls and clone size follow that table, whereas D and trimming were derived from the DNA. This sample comprises about 65,000 clones, 90% of them detected only once. The top ten clones comprise 1.3% of the sample.

The specimen sequenced was peripheral blood. The source of this sequence is a man aged 55 to 69 with acute or convalescent COVID-19.

In nucleotides, the sequence is TGCAGCGTTCTAAACAGGGAGCCGAACACCGGGGAGCTGTTTTTT. It translates to CSVLNREPNTGELFF. Here the chain combines TRBV29-1 and TRBJ2-2, with a weak D call of TRBD1 (6 bases match). V lost 5 bases and J lost 0 bases; the stretch between them is 13 bases long. CDR1 and CDR2 are drawn from the germline V gene: SQVTM, ANQGSEA. The CDR3 runs 15 residues from the cysteine to the phenylalanine. Here the CDR3 DNA is all that survives: 45 bases in frame from base 1.